This T cell receptor beta chain stems from a study of tumor-infiltrating lymphocytes in localized non-small cell lung cancer. Study-wide results and caveats: Different pieces of the same tissue were used for each assay. TCRbeta sequencing showed higher T cell infiltration in tumors than uninvolved lung.

Method: immunoSEQ multiplex PCR; TCRdb's copy keeps in-frame clones and lacks some. The sample consists of about 10,000 clones, roughly four fifths of them appearing once. This clone was observed a few times. Its antigen is still unknown. The sequencing input was uninvolved lung tissue not adjacent to the tumor. This receptor was taken from a human donor with non-small cell lung cancer.

CDR3 sequence (DNA): TGTGCCAGCAGCCCGGGTCCAACAAGCTATGGCTACACCTTC. Protein product: CASSPGPTSYGYTF. The J gene is TRBJ1-2, the V gene TRBV7-2; D uncertain. This CDR3 is 14 amino acids long. Trimming removed 5 bases from V and 4 bases from J, with 14 bases in between. The germline gives CDR1 SGHTA, CDR2 FQGNSA.